This T cell receptor beta chain derives from a study of blood T cells in healthy people across ages. Points from the study as a whole: Relative to aged donors, long-lived donors carried more naive CD4+ cells and displayed higher diversity.

A second about 7 to 12 cycle PCR used barcoded and J-beta primers. Via MiXCR, TCRdb re-called the 5' RACE reads, giving one row per CDR3 protein. Of approximately 1.5 million distinct CDR3 sequences detected, roughly 43% appear once; the ten largest clones hold about 3.8%. In the case of this clonotype: Its specificity is not known.

The junction had 4 bases not matched to a gene; V was cut back by 5 bases and J by 2 bases. Germline loops: CDR1 SGHTA, CDR2 FQGTGA. This CDR3 has 15 amino acids. This chain connects TRBV7-3 to TRBJ2-1; 9 bases are shared with TRBD2. This receptor was taken from a woman between 18 and 29 years old in good health. What was sequenced was blood. The CDR3 region has the DNA TGTGCCAGCAGCAACATAGCGGGAGCCTACAATGAGCAGTTCTTC. This codes for CASSNIAGAYNEQFF.